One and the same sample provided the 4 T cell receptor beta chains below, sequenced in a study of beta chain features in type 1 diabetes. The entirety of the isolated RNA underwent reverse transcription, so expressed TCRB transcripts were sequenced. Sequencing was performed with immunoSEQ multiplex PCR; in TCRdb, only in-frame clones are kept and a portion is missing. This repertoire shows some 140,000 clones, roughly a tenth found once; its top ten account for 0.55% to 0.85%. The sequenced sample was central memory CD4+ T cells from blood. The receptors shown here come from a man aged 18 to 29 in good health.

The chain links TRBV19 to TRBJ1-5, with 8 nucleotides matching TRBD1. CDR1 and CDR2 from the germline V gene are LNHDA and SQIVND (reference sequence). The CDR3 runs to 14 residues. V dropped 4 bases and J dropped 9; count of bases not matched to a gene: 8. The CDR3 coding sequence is TGTGCCAGTAGTACAGGACAGGGTGGATGGCCCCAGCATTTT. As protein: CASSTGQGGWPQHF.

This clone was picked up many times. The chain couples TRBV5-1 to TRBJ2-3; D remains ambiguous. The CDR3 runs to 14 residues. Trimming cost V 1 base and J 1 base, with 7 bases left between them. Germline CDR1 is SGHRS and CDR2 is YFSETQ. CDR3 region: CASSLNQGTDTQYF. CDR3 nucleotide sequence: TGCGCCAGCAGCTTGAACCAGGGCACAGATACGCAGTATTTT.

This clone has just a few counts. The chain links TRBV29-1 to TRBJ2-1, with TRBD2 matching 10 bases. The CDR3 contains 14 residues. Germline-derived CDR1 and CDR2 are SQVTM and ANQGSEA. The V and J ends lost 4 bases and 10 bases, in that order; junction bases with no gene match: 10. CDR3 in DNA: TGCAGCGTTGGGACTAGCGGAGGTAGGGTGGAGCAGTTCTTC. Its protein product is CSVGTSGGRVEQFF.

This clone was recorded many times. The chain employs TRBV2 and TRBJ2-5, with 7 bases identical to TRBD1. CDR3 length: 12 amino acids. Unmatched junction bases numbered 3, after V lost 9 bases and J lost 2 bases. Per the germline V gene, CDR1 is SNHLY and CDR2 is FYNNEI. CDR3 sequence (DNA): TGTGCCAGAGGGACAGAGCAAGAGACCCAGTACTTC. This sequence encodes CARGTEQETQYF.